This entry concerns a single T cell receptor beta chain. Other nucleotide sequences from this sample produce the same CDR3. The sample originates from a study of blood T cell repertoires in COVID-19. Study context: Material from acute and convalescent COVID-19 was sourced from the United States, Italy and Spain. T cells, B-cell-depleted T cells, or PBMCs supplied cDNA or gDNA.

Original methodology: Amplification with reference gene primers provided the estimates of nucleated cell counts. Profiling relied on immunoSEQ multiplex PCR, and the TCRdb table lists in-frame clones only, not all of them. That table furnishes V, J and clone size, whereas the DNA furnished D and trimming. The sample shows a few hundred thousand clones, less than 85% of them seen only once. The sequencing input was peripheral blood. This TCR came from a woman between 18 and 29 years old with acute or convalescent COVID-19.

CDR3 sequence reads: CASSLAGGRTEAFF. DNA of the CDR3: TGCGCCAGCAGCTTGGCCGGAGGCAGGACTGAAGCTTTCTTT. The chain recombines TRBV5-1 with TRBJ1-1; no firm D call. Trimming cost V 0 bases and J 5 bases, with 11 bases left between them. This CDR3 spans 14 amino acids. Germline-derived CDR1 and CDR2 are SGHRS and YFSETQ.